Below are 26 T cell receptor beta chains sequenced from a single sample in a study of CD8+ T cells in alopecia areata. CD4+ cells underwent sorting into CD25+CD127- cells for roughly 5 patients. Extraction and reverse transcription of RNA yielded cDNA as the sequencing template. Only in-frame clones appear in the TCRdb table, and some are missing; sequencing was by immunoSEQ multiplex PCR. In the table there are about 20,000 clones, around 62% of which are singletons. Sequences were obtained from CD4+ Tregs sorted from blood. Receptor source: a human donor with alopecia areata.

V is TRBV7-2 and J is TRBJ1-5; 7 nucleotides align to TRBD1. The germline gives CDR1 SGHTA, CDR2 FQGNSA. The CDR3 totals 15 residues. V was clipped by 0 bases and J by 6 bases; unmatched bases: 5. CDR3 coding DNA: TGTGCCAGCAGCTTAGCAGGGGGCCTGGGTCAGCCCCAGCATTTT. This encodes CASSLAGGLGQPQHF. Using reference TRBV7-2 and TRBJ1-5 for the parts outside the CDR3, the full variable domain is GAGVSQSPSNKVTEKGKDVELRCDPISGHTALYWYRQSLGQGLEFLIYFQGNSAPDKSGLPSDRFSAERTGGSVSTLTIQRTQQEDSAVYLCASSLAGGLGQPQHFGDGTRLSIL.

The chain carries TRBV28 and TRBJ1-2; 8 bases agree with TRBD1. The CDR3 is 14 residues long. The germline CDR1 and CDR2 sequences are MDHEN and SYDVKM. With V trimmed by 8 bases and J by 3 bases, 8 bases remained unmatched. The CDR3 loop reads CASGYETGDYGYTF. Here the CDR3 DNA reads TGTGCCAGCGGATACGAGACAGGGGACTATGGCTACACCTTC.

The genes are TRBV18 and TRBJ2-6, with 7 bases identical to TRBD1. From germline, CDR1 is KGHSH and CDR2 LQKENI. J was trimmed by 3 bases and V by 6 bases; bases with no gene match: 8. The CDR3 extends over 16 amino acids. The CDR3: CASSPKGALGANVLTF. As DNA, the CDR3 is TGTGCCAGCTCGCCGAAGGGGGCGCTTGGGGCCAACGTCCTGACTTTC.

The genes are TRBV6-5 and TRBJ1-6; D call uncertain. V lost 2 bases, J lost 8 bases, and 13 bases lay in between. CDR3 length: 15 residues. CDR1 and CDR2 from the germline V gene are MNHEY and SVGAGI. CDR3 sequence: CASSYDAGSDSPLHF. The CDR3 bases are TGTGCCAGCAGTTACGATGCGGGGTCGGATTCACCCCTCCACTTT.

This clone was observed a handful of times. This sequence joins TRBV28 and TRBJ2-1; TRBD2 matches at 7 bases. The V and J ends lost 1 base and 9 bases, in that order; junction bases with no gene match: 15. In germline, CDR1 is MDHEN, CDR2 SYDVKM. The CDR3 extends over 17 amino acids. CDR3 amino acids: CASSLSPPKLAYGEQFF. The CDR3 nucleotides are TGTGCCAGCAGTTTATCCCCCCCAAAACTAGCGTATGGTGAGCAGTTCTTC.

The sample holds a few counts of this clone. The V call is TRBV29-1, the J call TRBJ2-3; D gene ambiguous. In germline, CDR1 is SQVTM, CDR2 ANQGSEA. V shed 3 bases and J shed 3 bases, with 10 bases lying between them. This CDR3 comprises 13 residues. The DNA for the CDR3 is TGCAGCGTTGACTCGGGCACTACAGATACGCAGTATTTT. Translating it yields CSVDSGTTDTQYF.

The genes are TRBV6-6 and TRBJ1-5; D is unresolved. V lost 2 bases to trimming and J lost 4 bases, with 9 bases between them. Germline values: CDR1 MNHNY, CDR2 SVGAGI (reference sequence). This CDR3 region has 14 residues. The CDR3 DNA follows: TGTGCCAGCAGTTACGCACCGACTAATCAGCCCCAGCATTTT. Residues: CASSYAPTNQPQHF.

The V and J genes are TRBV29-1 and TRBJ2-1; D perhaps matches TRBD2 (5 bases). V lost 1 base to trimming and J lost 8 bases, with 15 bases between them. The CDR3 spans 14 residues. In germline, CDR1 is SQVTM, CDR2 ANQGSEA. DNA for the CDR3: TGCAGCGTTGAAGGTTCAGCGGCCGGGGATGAGCAGTTCTTC. Its translation: CSVEGSAAGDEQFF.

CDR3 in amino acids: CASSDGTGINRPQHF. The CDR3 nucleotides read TGCGCCAGCAGTGATGGGACAGGGATTAACCGGCCCCAGCATTTT. The rearrangement joins TRBV10-2 to TRBJ1-5, with 9 bases identical to TRBD1. CDR1 and CDR2 (germline): WSHSY, SAAADI. The V and J ends lost 3 bases and 9 bases, in that order; junction bases with no gene match: 9. CDR3 length equals 15 residues.

In its sample, this clone was seen a few times. The CDR3 sequence is CASSRRGDSYNEQFF. CDR3 nucleotides: TGTGCCAGCAGCCGACGGGGGGACTCCTACAATGAGCAGTTCTTC. The chain is built from TRBV4-2 and TRBJ2-1; 7 positions agree with TRBD2. The V segment lost 4 bases and the J segment 0 bases; nucleotides outside the gene matches: 3. The CDR3 totals 15 residues. CDR1 is LGHNA, CDR2 YNFKEQ, per germline.

The chain joins TRBV28 to TRBJ2-5; a weak D match, TRBD1 (6 bases). TRBJ2-7 matches the DNA end more closely, so the J call is doubtful. Germline V gene sequence: CDR1 MDHEN, CDR2 SYDVKM. The CDR3 has 14 amino acids. CDR3 loop: CASSSGTITYEQYF. The DNA for the CDR3 is TGTGCCAGCAGTTCCGGGACAATTACCTACGAGCAGTACTTC.

The gene calls are TRBV11-2 and TRBJ1-3; D not resolved. With 5 bases removed from V and 0 bases from J, the gap between germline ends came to 8 bases. The CDR3 totals 14 residues. The V gene's germline CDR1 is SGHAT and CDR2 FQNNGV. In DNA form, the CDR3 reads TGTGCCAGCAGCCTCCACTTCTCTGGAAACACCATATATTTT. Residues: CASSLHFSGNTIYF.

This clone was detected a few times. This chain connects TRBV5-1 to TRBJ1-6; TRBD1 is a possible D gene (6 bases). With 4 bases removed from V and 7 bases from J, the gap between germline ends came to 15 bases. The CDR3 contains 15 residues. Germline V gene data show CDR1 as SGHRS and CDR2 as YFSETQ. The CDR3 spells CASSGIGQTNSPLHF. The CDR3, as DNA: TGCGCCAGCAGCGGCATAGGACAGACCAATTCACCCCTCCACTTT.

This clone showed up just a few times. This sequence joins TRBV5-1 and TRBJ2-2; TRBD2 aligns across 10 bases. Germline CDR1 SGHRS, CDR2 YFSETQ. The CDR3 has 16 amino acids. J was trimmed by 5 bases and V by 0 bases; bases with no gene match: 4. CDR3 region: CASSLDPSGGTGELFF. DNA for the CDR3: TGCGCCAGCAGCTTGGATCCTAGCGGGGGAACCGGGGAGCTGTTTTTT.

The genes are TRBV2 and TRBJ2-1, with D uncertain. Germline V gives CDR1 SNHLY, CDR2 FYNNEI. CDR3 length: 15 amino acids. V lost 0 bases to trimming and J lost 6 bases, with 12 bases between them. The CDR3 bases are TGTGCCAGCAGTGAAGCTAACCTCCGTGGCAATGAGCAGTTCTTC. This translates into CASSEANLRGNEQFF.

This clone was observed a single time. The chain carries TRBV19 and TRBJ2-7; D is possibly TRBD1 (5 bases). V was shortened by 3 bases and J by 1 base, with 10 bases between the two germline ends. The length of the CDR3 is 14 residues. CDR1 and CDR2 from the germline V gene are LNHDA and SQIVND (reference sequence). CDR3 DNA sequence: TGTGCCAGTAGTATGCAGGGCGATTCCTACGAGCAGTACTTC. Protein sequence: CASSMQGDSYEQYF.

This clone appeared a few times. The genes are TRBV14 and TRBJ1-2; perhaps TRBD1 as D (5 bases). Germline lookup yields CDR1 SGHDN and CDR2 FVKESK. CDR3 length: 16 residues. Trimming stripped 0 bases from V and 2 bases from J, with 13 bases between. The CDR3 here is CASSQDHARANYGYTF. Written as DNA, the CDR3 is TGTGCCAGCAGCCAAGATCATGCCAGGGCCAACTATGGCTACACCTTC.

V usage is TRBV6-5 and J usage is TRBJ2-7; TRBD1 might be the D (6 bases). The CDR3 runs 12 residues. The V end was cut by 6 bases, the J end by 4 bases, with 10 bases between. CDR1 is MNHEY, CDR2 SVGAGI, per germline. CDR3 region: CASSSRGYEQYF. The CDR3 DNA reads TGTGCCAGCAGCTCCAGGGGATACGAGCAGTACTTC.

This chain joins TRBV5-4 and TRBJ2-6; 7 nucleotides match TRBD2. Germline loops: CDR1 SGHNT, CDR2 YYREEE (reference sequence). Losses at the gene ends were 0 bases for V and 0 bases for J; bases not matched to a gene: 6. This CDR3 spans 18 amino acids. The CDR3 sequence is CASSLGGGRRSGANVLTF. The CDR3 DNA reads as TGTGCCAGCAGCTTGGGGGGAGGGAGGCGCTCTGGGGCCAACGTCCTGACTTTC.

V usage is TRBV5-1 and J usage is TRBJ2-7; D may be TRBD2 (7 bases). The germline V gene has CDR1 SGHRS and CDR2 YFSETQ. The V gene lost 7 bases and the J gene lost 5 bases, with 16 bases spanning the gap. The CDR3 totals 13 residues. CDR3 in DNA: TGCGCCAGCGCCGAGGCGGGGGCAGACGAGCAGTACTTC. This gives the protein CASAEAGADEQYF.

This clone was picked up one time. The chain couples TRBV7-2 to TRBJ1-1; D call uncertain. V gave up 1 base and J gave up 0 bases, with 6 bases separating them. The germline V gene encodes CDR1 SGHTA and CDR2 FQGNSA. This CDR3 has 14 amino acids. CDR3 DNA: TGTGCCAGCAGCTTAGACAACATGAACACTGAAGCTTTCTTT. Protein product: CASSLDNMNTEAFF.

The chain has TRBV28 and TRBJ2-5; 10 bases are a match to TRBD2. The CDR3 totals 16 residues. CDR1 is MDHEN, CDR2 SYDVKM, per germline. V shed 6 bases and J 7 bases; nucleotides not matched to a gene: 14. CDR3 region: CASSSLGTSARGTQYF. The CDR3 DNA sequence: TGTGCCAGCAGCTCCCTAGGGACTAGCGCGCGGGGGACCCAGTACTTC.

The genes are TRBV6-1 and TRBJ2-3; weak D call: TRBD2 (6 bases). The CDR3 length is 14 residues. The germline gives CDR1 MNHNS, CDR2 SASEGT. Trimming left V 8 bases short and J 1 base short, with 13 bases between. CDR3 sequence (DNA): TGTGCCAGCCGTGGACTATTTCGCACAGATACGCAGTATTTT. Translation: CASRGLFRTDTQYF.

The chain uses TRBV28 and TRBJ2-7; D is perhaps TRBD2 (5 bases). This CDR3 has 15 amino acids. Trimming cost V 1 base and J 2 bases, with 12 bases left between them. CDR1 MDHEN and CDR2 SYDVKM come from the germline V gene. The CDR3 DNA follows: TGTGCCAGCAGTTTATTGTGGGAGATCCCCTACGAGCAGTACTTC. Residues: CASSLLWEIPYEQYF.

The chain carries TRBV6-1 and TRBJ2-7, with a possible D match to TRBD2 (6 bases). CDR3 length: 14 amino acids. Trimming cost V 3 bases and J 5 bases, with 14 bases left between them. Germline V lookup: CDR1 MNHNS, CDR2 SASEGT. The CDR3 is CASSDRGIGHEQYF. CDR3 in DNA: TGTGCCAGCAGTGATCGGGGGATCGGCCACGAGCAGTACTTC.

The DNA for the CDR3 is TGTGCCAGCAGCGCACAGGGTTTTCCTGGGGCCAACGTCCTGACTTTC. This encodes CASSAQGFPGANVLTF. The J gene is TRBJ2-6, the V gene TRBV7-3; possible D gene TRBD1, 6 bases. This CDR3 region has 16 residues. Germline V gene data show CDR1 as SGHTA and CDR2 as FQGTGA. V lost 5 bases and J lost 2, with 13 bases in between.